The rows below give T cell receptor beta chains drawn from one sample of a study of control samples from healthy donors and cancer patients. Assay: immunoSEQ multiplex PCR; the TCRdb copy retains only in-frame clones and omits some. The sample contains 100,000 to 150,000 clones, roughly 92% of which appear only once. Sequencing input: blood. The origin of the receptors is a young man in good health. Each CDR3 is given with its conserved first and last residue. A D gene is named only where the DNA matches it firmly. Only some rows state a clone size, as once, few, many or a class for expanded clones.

CDR3: CSVCGKGTYNEQFF; DNA: TGCAGCGTTTGCGGCAAGGGGACCTACAATGAGCAGTTCTTC; size: NA; J: TRBJ2-1; V: TRBV29-1; D: NA
CDR3: CASSQDLLLVGEETQYF; DNA: TGTGCCAGCAGCCAAGATCTCTTATTGGTGGGGGAAGAGACCCAGTACTTC; size: NA; J: TRBJ2-5; V: TRBV4-2; D: NA
CDR3: CASSFPTASYEQYF; DNA: TGTGCCAGCAGCTTCCCGACAGCCTCCTACGAGCAGTACTTC; size: once; J: TRBJ2-7; V: TRBV7-2; D: NA
CDR3: CASSQVAGEDGYTF; DNA: TGTGCCAGCAGCCAAGTGGCAGGGGAGGATGGCTACACCTTC; size: NA; J: TRBJ1-2; V: TRBV3-1/TRBV3-2; D: NA
CDR3: CAWSLTGNTQYF; DNA: TGTGCCTGGAGTCTTACAGGGAATACGCAGTATTTT; size: NA; J: TRBJ2-3; V: TRBV30; D: NA
CDR3: CASSLAGGLTDTQYF; DNA: TGCGCCAGCAGCTTGGCGGGGGGCCTGACAGATACGCAGTATTTT; size: NA; J: TRBJ2-3; V: TRBV5-1; D: NA
CDR3: CASSQSREGNQPQHF; DNA: TGTGCCAGCAGCCAGTCCAGGGAGGGCAATCAGCCCCAGCATTTT; size: NA; J: TRBJ1-5; V: TRBV3-1/TRBV3-2; D: NA
CDR3: CASSEGGAYEQYF; DNA: TGTGCCAGCAGCGAGGGAGGGGCCTACGAGCAGTACTTC; size: NA; J: TRBJ2-7; V: TRBV11-2; D: TRBD2
CDR3: CASSGLADTGELFF; DNA: TGTGCCAGCAGTGGACTAGCGGACACCGGGGAGCTGTTTTTT; size: NA; J: TRBJ2-2; V: TRBV25-1; D: TRBD2
CDR3: CASSPGTGPPEAFF; DNA: TGTGCCAGCTCACCAGGGACAGGGCCCCCTGAAGCTTTCTTT; size: NA; J: TRBJ1-1; V: TRBV18; D: TRBD1
CDR3: CASRTSGGTDTQYF; DNA: TGTGCCAGCAGAACTAGCGGGGGGACAGATACGCAGTATTTT; size: NA; J: TRBJ2-3; V: TRBV6-5; D: TRBD2
CDR3: CASSIPGQEGTSEAFF; DNA: TGTGCCAGTAGTATACCCGGACAGGAAGGCACGTCTGAAGCTTTCTTT; size: NA; J: TRBJ1-1; V: TRBV19; D: TRBD1
CDR3: CASSQEEGSYNSPLHF; DNA: TGCGCCAGCAGCCAAGAAGAGGGCTCCTATAATTCACCCCTCCACTTT; size: NA; J: TRBJ1-6; V: TRBV4-1; D: NA
CDR3: CASSMRERNTEAFF; DNA: TGTGCCAGTAGTATGAGGGAGAGGAACACTGAAGCTTTCTTT; size: NA; J: TRBJ1-1; V: TRBV19; D: NA
CDR3: CASMVLGGSYGYTF; DNA: TGTGCCAGCATGGTTTTAGGGGGGAGCTATGGCTACACCTTC; size: NA; J: TRBJ1-2; V: TRBV6-5; D: NA
CDR3: CASSELNLQGGEQYF; DNA: TGTGCCAGCAGTGAATTAAATCTGCAGGGCGGCGAGCAGTACTTC; size: NA; J: TRBJ2-7; V: TRBV6-1; D: NA
CDR3: CASSWSGANVLTF; DNA: TGTGCCAGCAGTTGGTCTGGGGCCAACGTCCTGACTTTC; size: NA; J: TRBJ2-6; V: TRBV6-5; D: NA
CDR3: CASSLLPLQGTYEQYF; DNA: TGTGCCAGCAGCCTTCTACCCTTACAGGGAACCTACGAGCAGTACTTC; size: NA; J: TRBJ2-7; V: TRBV27; D: NA
CDR3: CASSQGPGGHEQYF; DNA: TGTGCCAGCAGCCAAGGCCCAGGGGGCCACGAGCAGTACTTC; size: NA; J: TRBJ2-7; V: TRBV3-1/TRBV3-2; D: TRBD1
CDR3: CASSPRLAGAYEQYF; DNA: TGTGCCAGCAGCCCCAGACTAGCGGGGGCCTACGAGCAGTACTTC; size: NA; J: TRBJ2-7; V: TRBV7-6; D: TRBD2
CDR3: CASSPTRGLNTEAFF; DNA: TGTGCCAGCAGCCCCACCCGGGGACTGAACACTGAAGCTTTCTTT; size: NA; J: TRBJ1-1; V: TRBV7-9; D: NA
CDR3: CASRAGTYYGYTF; DNA: TGTGCCAGCAGAGCCGGGACTTACTATGGCTACACCTTC; size: NA; J: TRBJ1-2; V: TRBV6-5; D: NA
CDR3: CASSEDTSWTGELFF; DNA: TGTGCCAGCAGCGAGGACACCTCGTGGACCGGGGAGCTGTTTTTT; size: NA; J: TRBJ2-2; V: TRBV11-2; D: NA
CDR3: CASSPGSLNQPQHF; DNA: TGTGCCAGTAGCCCGGGGAGTTTAAATCAGCCCCAGCATTTT; size: NA; J: TRBJ1-5; V: TRBV19; D: NA
CDR3: CASSAGQGDEQYF; DNA: TGTGCCAGCAGTGCGGGACAGGGGGACGAGCAGTACTTC; size: once; J: TRBJ2-7; V: TRBV5-6; D: TRBD1
CDR3: CASSQVVRVYGYTF; DNA: TGCGCCAGCAGCCAAGTCGTCCGGGTCTATGGCTACACCTTC; size: NA; J: TRBJ1-2; V: TRBV4-1; D: NA